The clone carrying this T cell receptor beta chain was recorded at least ten times. The data were obtained in a study of Graves' ophthalmopathy and Graves' hyperthyroidism. RNA served as the template for amplifying TCR beta CDR3 regions. Second-round multiplex PCR came after first-round RT-PCR with HTBI primers. TCRdb reprocessed the multiplex PCR reads with MiXCR, giving one entry per CDR3 protein. Among 300,000 to 400,000 distinct CDR3 sequences listed, roughly a sixth were seen once. The V end was cut by 6 bases, the J end by 4 bases, with 10 bases between. This CDR3 comprises 12 residues. The specimen sequenced was peripheral blood. The source of this sequence is an adult man with Graves' ophthalmopathy. The V and J genes are TRBV12-3 or TRBV12-4 and TRBJ2-7; D call uncertain. The CDR3, as DNA: TGTGCCAGCAGCCATACACTGTACGAGCAGTACTTC. Translation gives CASSHTLYEQYF.